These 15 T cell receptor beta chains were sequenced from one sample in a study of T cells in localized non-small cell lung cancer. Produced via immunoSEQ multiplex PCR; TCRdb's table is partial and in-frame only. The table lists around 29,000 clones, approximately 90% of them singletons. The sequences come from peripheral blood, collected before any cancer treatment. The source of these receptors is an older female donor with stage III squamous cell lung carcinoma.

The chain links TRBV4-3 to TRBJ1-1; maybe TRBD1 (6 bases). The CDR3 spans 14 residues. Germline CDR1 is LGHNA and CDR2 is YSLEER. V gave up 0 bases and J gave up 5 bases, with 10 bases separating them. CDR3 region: CASSQDAGETEAFF. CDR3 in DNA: TGCGCCAGCAGCCAAGATGCAGGGGAAACTGAAGCTTTCTTT.

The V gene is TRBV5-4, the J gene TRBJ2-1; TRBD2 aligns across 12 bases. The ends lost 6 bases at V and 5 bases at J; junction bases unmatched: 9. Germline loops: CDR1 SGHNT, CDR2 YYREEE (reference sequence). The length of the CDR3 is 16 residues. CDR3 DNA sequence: TGTGCCAGCACCATGGCTAGCGGGAGGGAGAACAATGAGCAGTTCTTC. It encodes CASTMASGRENNEQFF.

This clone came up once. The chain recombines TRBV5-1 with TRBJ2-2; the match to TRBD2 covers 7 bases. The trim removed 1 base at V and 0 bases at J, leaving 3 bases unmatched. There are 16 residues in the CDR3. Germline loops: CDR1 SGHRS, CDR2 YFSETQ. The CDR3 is CASSLLGGTNTGELFF. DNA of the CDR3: TGCGCCAGCAGCTTGTTGGGGGGGACGAACACCGGGGAGCTGTTTTTT.

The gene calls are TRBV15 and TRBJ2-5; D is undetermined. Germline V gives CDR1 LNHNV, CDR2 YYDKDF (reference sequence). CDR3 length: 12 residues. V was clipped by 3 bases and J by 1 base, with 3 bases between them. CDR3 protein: CATSRFQETQYF. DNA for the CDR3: TGTGCCACCAGCAGGTTCCAAGAGACCCAGTACTTC.

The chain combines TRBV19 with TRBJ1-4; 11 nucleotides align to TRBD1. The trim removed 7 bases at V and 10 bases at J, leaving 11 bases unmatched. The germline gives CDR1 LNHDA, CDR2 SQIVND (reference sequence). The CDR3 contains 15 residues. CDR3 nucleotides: TGTGCCAGTAATAGGGCGGGACAGGGGGACGGAAAACTGTTTTTT. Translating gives CASNRAGQGDGKLFF.

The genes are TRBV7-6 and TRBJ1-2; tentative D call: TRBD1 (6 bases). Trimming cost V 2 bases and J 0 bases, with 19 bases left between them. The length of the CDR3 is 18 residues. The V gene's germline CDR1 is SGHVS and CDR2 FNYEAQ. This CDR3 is CASSLIGGAGTSNYGYTF. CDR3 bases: TGTGCCAGCAGCTTAATAGGGGGGGCAGGGACCTCTAACTATGGCTACACCTTC.

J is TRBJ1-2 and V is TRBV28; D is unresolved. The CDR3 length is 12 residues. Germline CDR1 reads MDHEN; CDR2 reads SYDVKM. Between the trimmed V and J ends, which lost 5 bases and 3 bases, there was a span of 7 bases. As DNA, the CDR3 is TGTGCCAGCAGTCCACGGTACTATGGCTACACCTTC. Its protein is CASSPRYYGYTF.

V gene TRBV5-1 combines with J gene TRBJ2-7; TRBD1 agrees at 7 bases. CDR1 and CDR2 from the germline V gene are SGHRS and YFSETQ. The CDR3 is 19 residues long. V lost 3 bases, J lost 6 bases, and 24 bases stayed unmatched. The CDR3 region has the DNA TGCGCCAGCAGCTATTTCCCCGGGACAGACTTACCCTCTGACTCCGAGCAGTACTTC. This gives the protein CASSYFPGTDLPSDSEQYF.

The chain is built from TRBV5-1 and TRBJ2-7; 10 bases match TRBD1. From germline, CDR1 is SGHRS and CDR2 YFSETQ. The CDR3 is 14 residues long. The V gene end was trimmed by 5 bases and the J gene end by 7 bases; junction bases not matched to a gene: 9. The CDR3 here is CASRAGTGAFEQYF. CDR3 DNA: TGCGCCAGCAGGGCCGGGACAGGGGCCTTTGAGCAGTACTTC.

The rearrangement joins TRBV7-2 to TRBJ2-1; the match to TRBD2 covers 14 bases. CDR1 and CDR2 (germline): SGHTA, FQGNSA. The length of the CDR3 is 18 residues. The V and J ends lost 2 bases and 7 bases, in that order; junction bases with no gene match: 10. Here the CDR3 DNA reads TGTGCCAGCAGCTTAACTCCGGGACTAGCGGGGGTAATGAATGAGCAGTTCTTC. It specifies CASSLTPGLAGVMNEQFF.

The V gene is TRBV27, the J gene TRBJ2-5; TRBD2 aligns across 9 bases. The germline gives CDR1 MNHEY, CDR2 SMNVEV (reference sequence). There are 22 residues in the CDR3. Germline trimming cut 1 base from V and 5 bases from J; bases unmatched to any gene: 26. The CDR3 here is CASSLFVGSSGGRAETGETQYF. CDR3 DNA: TGTGCCAGCAGTTTATTTGTCGGGTCGTCGGGCGGGAGGGCTGAGACTGGGGAGACCCAGTACTTC.

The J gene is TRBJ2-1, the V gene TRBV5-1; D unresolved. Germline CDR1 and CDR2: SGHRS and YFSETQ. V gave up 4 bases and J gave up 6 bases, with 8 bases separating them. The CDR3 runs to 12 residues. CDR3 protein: CASSVPSNEQFF. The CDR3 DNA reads TGCGCCAGCAGCGTTCCATCCAATGAGCAGTTCTTC.

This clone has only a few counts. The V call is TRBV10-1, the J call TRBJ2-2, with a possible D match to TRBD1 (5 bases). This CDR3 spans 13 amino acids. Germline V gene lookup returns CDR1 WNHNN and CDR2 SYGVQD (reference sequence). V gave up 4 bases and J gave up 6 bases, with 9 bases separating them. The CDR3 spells CASSAGSAGELFF. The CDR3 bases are TGCGCCAGCAGTGCAGGGTCCGCCGGGGAGCTGTTTTTT.

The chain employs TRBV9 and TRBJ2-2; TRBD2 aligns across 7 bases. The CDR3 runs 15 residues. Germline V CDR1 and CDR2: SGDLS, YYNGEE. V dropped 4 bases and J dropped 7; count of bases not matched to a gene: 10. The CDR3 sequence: CASSLWGGRVGELFF. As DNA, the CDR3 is TGTGCCAGCAGCCTGTGGGGCGGGAGAGTCGGGGAGCTGTTTTTT.

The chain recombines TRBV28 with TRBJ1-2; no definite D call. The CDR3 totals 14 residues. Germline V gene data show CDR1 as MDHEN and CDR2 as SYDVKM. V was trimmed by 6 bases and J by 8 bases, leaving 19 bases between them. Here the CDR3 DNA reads TGTGCCAGCAGCCGCGGAGGTAACTATGGCGGCTACACCTTC. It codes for CASSRGGNYGGYTF.